Detailed here is one T cell receptor (beta chain). What it recognizes is unknown. Trimming cost V 1 base and J 3 bases; bases outside gene matches: 14. The CDR3 length is 18 residues. PCR primers comprised 60 Vbeta and 13 Jbeta primers. Repertoires were generated with immunoSEQ multiplex PCR, while TCRdb's copy carries only in-frame clones and drops some. The sample lists around 140,000 clones; about 66% were seen once. The data derive from a study of cytomegalovirus exposure and HLA in healthy donors. Looking at the study overall: From 150 million to 200 million T cells, an earlier analysis saw approximately 120 million unique TCR beta sequences. Findings and caveats of the study: Information on immune exposure was restricted to one variable (CMV serostatus). It was confirmed in vitro that a few of the CMV-associated chains were specific for CMV antigens.

This receptor was taken from a male donor in good health and CMV-seronegative. This chain connects TRBV5-3 to TRBJ1-1; 8 positions agree with TRBD1. TRBV5-3 is known as an ORF, though its function is uncertain. The sequenced sample consisted of PBMCs. The chain's CDR3 is CARSLLGQGFGLHTEAFF. CDR3 bases: TGTGCCAGAAGCTTGCTCGGACAGGGTTTTGGTCTACACACTGAAGCTTTCTTT.